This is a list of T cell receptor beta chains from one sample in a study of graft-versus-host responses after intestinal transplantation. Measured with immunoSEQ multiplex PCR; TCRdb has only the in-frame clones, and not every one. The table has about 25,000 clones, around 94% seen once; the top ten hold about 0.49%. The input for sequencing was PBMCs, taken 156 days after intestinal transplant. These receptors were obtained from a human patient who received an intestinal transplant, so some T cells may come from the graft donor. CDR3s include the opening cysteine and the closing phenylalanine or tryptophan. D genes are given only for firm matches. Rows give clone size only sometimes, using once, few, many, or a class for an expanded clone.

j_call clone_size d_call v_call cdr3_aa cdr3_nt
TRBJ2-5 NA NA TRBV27 CASSLRDKQETQYF TGTGCCAGCAGTTTAAGGGACAAACAAGAGACCCAGTACTTC
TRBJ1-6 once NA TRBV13 CASSLRRVSSYNSPLHF TGTGCCAGCAGCTTAAGGCGGGTGAGCTCCTATAATTCACCCCTCCACTTT
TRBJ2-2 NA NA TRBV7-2 CATLNLRLTNTGELFF TGTGCCACCCTTAATCTTCGGCTTACGAACACCGGGGAGCTGTTTTTT
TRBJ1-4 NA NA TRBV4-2 CASSQNGDRNEKLFF TGTGCCAGCAGCCAAAATGGCGACCGGAATGAAAAACTGTTTTTT
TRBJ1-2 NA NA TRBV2 CASSKTHYRWTYGYTF TGTGCCAGCAGTAAAACCCATTACCGATGGACCTATGGCTACACCTTC
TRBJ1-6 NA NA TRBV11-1 CASSSPGSPLHF TGTGCCAGCAGCTCACCGGGGTCACCCCTCCACTTT
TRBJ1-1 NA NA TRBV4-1 CASSPQRAGTSPSGEAFF TGCGCCAGCAGCCCTCAGAGGGCCGGGACATCGCCCTCTGGGGAAGCTTTCTTT
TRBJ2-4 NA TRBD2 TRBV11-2 CASSPPGLESSLAKNIQYF TGTGCCAGCAGCCCCCCGGGACTAGAAAGCTCCCTAGCCAAAAACATTCAGTACTTC
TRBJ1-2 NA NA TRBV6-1 CASSGWQGYGYTF TGTGCCAGCAGTGGCTGGCAAGGCTATGGCTACACCTTC
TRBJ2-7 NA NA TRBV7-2 CASSYSPGVYEQYF TGTGCCAGCAGCTATTCGCCCGGGGTCTACGAGCAGTACTTC
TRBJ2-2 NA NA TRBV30 CAWNVGDTGELFF TGTGCCTGGAACGTTGGGGACACCGGGGAGCTGTTTTTT
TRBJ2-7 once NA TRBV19 CASSVTGYYEQYF TGTGCCAGCTCGGTAACAGGATACTACGAGCAGTACTTC
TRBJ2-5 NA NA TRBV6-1 CASRAPRVQTQYF TGTGCCAGCAGAGCTCCCCGAGTCCAGACCCAGTACTTC
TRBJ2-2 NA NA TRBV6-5 CASSWDTGEAGELFF TGTGCCAGCAGTTGGGATACAGGGGAGGCCGGGGAGCTGTTTTTT
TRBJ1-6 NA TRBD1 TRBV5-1 CASSFTGGEHSPLHF TGCGCCAGCAGCTTCACAGGGGGCGAACATTCACCCCTCCACTTT
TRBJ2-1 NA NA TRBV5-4 CASSFQGYQFF TGTGCCAGCAGCTTCCAGGGTTATCAATTCTTC
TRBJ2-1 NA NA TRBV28 CASSFRGLAGFSYNEQFF TGTGCCAGCAGTTTCAGGGGATTGGCGGGATTCTCCTACAATGAGCAGTTCTTC
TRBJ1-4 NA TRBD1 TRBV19 CASSTGTASNEKLFF TGTGCCAGTAGTACCGGGACAGCTTCTAATGAAAAACTGTTTTTT
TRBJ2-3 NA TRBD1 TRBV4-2 CASSQDLGRGLSTDTQYF TGTGCCAGCAGCCAAGATCTCGGTAGGGGGCTGAGCACAGATACGCAGTATTTT
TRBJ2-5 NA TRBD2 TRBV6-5 CASSFSGRIQETQYF TGTGCCAGCAGTTTTAGCGGGAGGATACAAGAGACCCAGTACTTC
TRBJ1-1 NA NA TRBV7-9 CASSLGQGTEAFF TGTGCCAGCAGCTTAGGGCAGGGGACTGAAGCTTTCTTT
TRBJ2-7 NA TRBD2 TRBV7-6 CASSLGTSGSPYEQYF TGTGCCAGCAGCTTAGGCACTAGCGGGAGTCCTTACGAGCAGTACTTC
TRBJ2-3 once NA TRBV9 CASSVETDTQYF TGTGCCAGCAGCGTAGAAACAGATACGCAGTATTTT
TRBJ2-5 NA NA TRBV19 CASSIPAGPQETQYF TGTGCCAGTAGTATTCCCGCGGGGCCCCAAGAGACCCAGTACTTC
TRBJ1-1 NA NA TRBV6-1 CASSFGQFNTEAFF TGTGCCAGCAGTTTCGGACAGTTTAACACTGAAGCTTTCTTT
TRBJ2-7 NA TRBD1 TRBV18 CASSSGTAHYEQYF TGTGCCAGCTCATCCGGGACAGCCCACTACGAGCAGTACTTC
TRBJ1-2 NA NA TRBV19 CASKLGNYGYTF TGTGCCAGTAAGCTTGGGAACTATGGCTACACCTTC
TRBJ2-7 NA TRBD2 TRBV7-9 CASSAISGGPLDEQYF TGTGCCAGCAGCGCAATAAGCGGGGGCCCTCTGGATGAGCAGTACTTC
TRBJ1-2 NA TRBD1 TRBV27 CASSFAGTEYGYTF TGTGCCAGCAGTTTTGCCGGGACAGAATATGGCTACACCTTC
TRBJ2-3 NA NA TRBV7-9 CASSLEKQYF TGTGCCAGCAGCCTCGAGAAGCAGTATTTT
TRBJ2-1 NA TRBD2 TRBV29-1 CSVDIGREENEQFF TGCAGCGTTGATATCGGGCGGGAGGAGAATGAGCAGTTCTTC
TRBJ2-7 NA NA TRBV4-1 CASSLTLDSSYEQYF TGCGCCAGCAGCCTTACCCTAGACAGCTCCTACGAGCAGTACTTC
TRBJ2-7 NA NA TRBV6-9 CASSEGWTVAYEQYF TGTGCCAGCAGTGAAGGGTGGACAGTAGCCTACGAGCAGTACTTC
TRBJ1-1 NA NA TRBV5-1 CASSLPGSVEAFF TGCGCCAGCAGCCTACCGGGTTCCGTTGAAGCTTTCTTT
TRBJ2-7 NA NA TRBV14 CASSQALTRYPLGEQYF TGTGCCAGCAGCCAAGCCTTGACCAGGTACCCCTTGGGCGAGCAGTACTTC
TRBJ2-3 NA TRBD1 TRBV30 CAWNGQGHSTDTQYF TGTGCCTGGAATGGACAGGGACATAGCACAGATACGCAGTATTTT
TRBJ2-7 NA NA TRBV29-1 CSVKSQGLSYEQYF TGCAGCGTGAAAAGTCAGGGGCTTTCCTACGAGCAGTACTTC
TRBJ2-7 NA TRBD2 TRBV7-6 CASSLGLAGGSGEQYF TGTGCCAGCAGCTTAGGACTAGCGGGAGGGTCAGGCGAGCAGTACTTC
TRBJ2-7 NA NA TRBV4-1 CASSQGASYEQYF TGCGCCAGCAGCCAGGGGGCCTCCTACGAGCAGTACTTC
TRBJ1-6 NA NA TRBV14 CASSQDRVFNSPLHF TGTGCCAGCAGCCAAGACAGGGTTTTTAATTCACCCCTCCACTTT
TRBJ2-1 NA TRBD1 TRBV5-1 CASSGGQSSYNEQFF TGCGCCAGCAGCGGGGGACAGTCATCCTACAATGAGCAGTTCTTC
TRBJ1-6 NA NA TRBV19 CASQQGTLSNSYNSPLHF TGTGCCAGCCAACAAGGGACACTATCTAACTCCTATAATTCACCCCTCCACTTT
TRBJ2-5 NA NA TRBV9 CASSVVGAIGETQYF TGTGCCAGCAGCGTTGTAGGGGCTATCGGAGAGACCCAGTACTTC
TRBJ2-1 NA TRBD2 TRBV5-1 CASSLDLAGVYIEQFF TGCGCCAGCAGCTTGGATCTAGCGGGAGTATATATTGAGCAGTTCTTC
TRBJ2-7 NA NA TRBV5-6 CASSLRSYEQYF TGTGCCAGCAGCTTGCGCAGCTACGAGCAGTACTTC
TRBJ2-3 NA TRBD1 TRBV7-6 CASSLTGGTDTQYF TGTGCCAGCAGCTTAACAGGGGGGACAGATACGCAGTATTTT
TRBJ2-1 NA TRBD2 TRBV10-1 CASSTSGLEYINEQFF TGCGCCAGCAGCACTAGCGGCTTGGAGTATATTAATGAGCAGTTCTTC
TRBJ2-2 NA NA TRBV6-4 CASRIGPETGELFF TGTGCCAGCAGAATAGGTCCCGAGACCGGGGAGCTGTTTTTT
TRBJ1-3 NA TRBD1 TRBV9 CASSVDRKGAGGNTIYF TGTGCCAGCAGCGTAGATCGGAAGGGGGCGGGAGGAAACACCATATATTTT
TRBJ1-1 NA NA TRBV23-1 CASSRGGGTEAFF TGCGCCAGCAGTCGGGGAGGCGGCACTGAAGCTTTCTTT
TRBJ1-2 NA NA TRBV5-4 CASRENLPGKTYGYTF TGTGCCAGCCGGGAGAACTTACCAGGAAAGACCTATGGCTACACCTTC
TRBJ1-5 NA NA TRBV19 CASSTRRGNQPQHF TGTGCCAGTAGTACCCGTCGAGGCAATCAGCCCCAGCATTTT
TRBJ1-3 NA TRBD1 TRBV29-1 CSVEGTGGVRAGNTIYF TGCAGCGTTGAAGGGACAGGGGGCGTGAGGGCTGGAAACACCATATATTTT
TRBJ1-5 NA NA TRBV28 CASSLTGLSNQPQHF TGTGCCAGCAGTTTGACGGGTTTGAGCAATCAGCCCCAGCATTTT
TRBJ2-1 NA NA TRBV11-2 CASSLGLTGQPYNEQFF TGTGCCAGCAGCTTAGGTTTAACGGGCCAACCATACAATGAGCAGTTCTTC